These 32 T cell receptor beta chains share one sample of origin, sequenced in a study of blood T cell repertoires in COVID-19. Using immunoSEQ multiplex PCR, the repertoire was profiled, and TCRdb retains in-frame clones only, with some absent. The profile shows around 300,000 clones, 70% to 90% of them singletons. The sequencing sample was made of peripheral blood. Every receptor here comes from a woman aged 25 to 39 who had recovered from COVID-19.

CDR3 in DNA: TGTGCCAGCAGTTACGTTACAGGGAACCAAGAGACCCAGTACTTC. Translated, it gives CASSYVTGNQETQYF. The rearrangement links TRBV6-2 or TRBV6-3 to TRBJ2-5; maybe TRBD1 (6 bases). V was clipped by 2 bases and J by 0 bases, with 10 bases between them. The CDR3 covers 15 residues. Per the germline V gene, CDR1 is MNHEY and CDR2 is SVGEGT.

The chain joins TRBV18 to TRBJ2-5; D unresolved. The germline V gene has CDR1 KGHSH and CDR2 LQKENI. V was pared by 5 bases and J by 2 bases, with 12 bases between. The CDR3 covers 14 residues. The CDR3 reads CASSARHLQETQYF. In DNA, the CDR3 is TGTGCCAGCTCAGCGAGACACCTACAAGAGACCCAGTACTTC.

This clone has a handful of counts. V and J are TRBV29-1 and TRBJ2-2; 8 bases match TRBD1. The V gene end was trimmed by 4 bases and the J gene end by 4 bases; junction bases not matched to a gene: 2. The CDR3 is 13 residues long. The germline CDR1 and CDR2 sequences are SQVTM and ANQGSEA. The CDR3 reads CSVGTGSTGELFF. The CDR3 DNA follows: TGCAGCGTTGGGACAGGGAGCACCGGGGAGCTGTTTTTT.

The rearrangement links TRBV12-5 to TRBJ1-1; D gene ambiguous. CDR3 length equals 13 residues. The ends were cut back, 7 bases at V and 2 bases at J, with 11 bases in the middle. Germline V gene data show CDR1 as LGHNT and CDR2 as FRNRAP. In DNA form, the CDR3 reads TGTGCTAGTGCACAGCACACCAACACTGAAGCTTTCTTT. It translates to CASAQHTNTEAFF.

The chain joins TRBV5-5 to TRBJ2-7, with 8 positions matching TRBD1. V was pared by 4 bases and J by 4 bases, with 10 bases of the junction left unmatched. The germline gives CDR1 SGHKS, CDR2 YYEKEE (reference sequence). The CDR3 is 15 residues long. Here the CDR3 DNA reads TGTGCCAGCAGCCGGGTGGACAGGGCGGTTTACGAGCAGTACTTC. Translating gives CASSRVDRAVYEQYF.

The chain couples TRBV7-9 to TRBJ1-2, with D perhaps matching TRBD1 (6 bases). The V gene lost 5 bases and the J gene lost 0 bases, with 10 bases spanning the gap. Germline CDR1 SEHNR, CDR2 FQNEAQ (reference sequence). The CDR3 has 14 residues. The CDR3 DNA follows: TGTGCCAGCAGCCGGACAGAAACTAACTATGGCTACACCTTC. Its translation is CASSRTETNYGYTF. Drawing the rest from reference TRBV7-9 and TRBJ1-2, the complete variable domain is DTGVSQNPRHKITKRGQNVTFRCDPISEHNRLYWYRQTLGQGPEFLTYFQNEAQLEKSRLLSDRFSAERPKGSFSTLEIQRTEQGDSAMYLCASSRTETNYGYTFGSGTRLTVV.

CDR3 sequence: CASTPPGGKNIQYF. CDR3 sequence (DNA): TGTGCCAGCACCCCACCCGGCGGAAAAAACATTCAGTACTTC. The rearrangement uses TRBV13 and TRBJ2-4, with D unclear. There are 14 residues in the CDR3. Trimming shortened V by 7 bases and J by 4 bases, and 14 bases separated the two germline ends. The germline CDR1 and CDR2 sequences are PRHDT and FYEKMQ (reference sequence).

The CDR3 DNA reads as TGTGCCAGCTTATCTGGACAGAAGAATTCACCCCTCCACTTT. Residues: CASLSGQKNSPLHF. This chain uses TRBV2 with TRBJ1-6; tentatively, D is TRBD1 (6 bases). Germline values: CDR1 SNHLY, CDR2 FYNNEI. The CDR3 sequence is 14 residues long. V gave up 8 bases and J gave up 7 bases, with 15 bases separating them. Together with reference TRBV2 and TRBJ1-6, the CDR3 gives the full variable domain: EPEVTQTPSHQVTQMGQEVILRCVPISNHLYFYWYRQILGQKVEFLVSFYNNEISEKSEIFDDQFSVERPDGSNFTLKIRSTKLEDSAMYFCASLSGQKNSPLHFGNGTRLTVT.

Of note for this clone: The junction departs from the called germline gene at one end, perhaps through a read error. The CDR3 sequence: CATSTRDKQNSGYTF. The CDR3 nucleotides read TGTGCCACCAGCACCCGGGACAAACAAAACTCTGGCTACACCTTC. This chain connects TRBV15 to TRBJ1-2; D is perhaps TRBD1 (6 bases). The CDR3 has 15 residues. Per germline, CDR1 LNHNV and CDR2 YYDKDF (reference sequence).

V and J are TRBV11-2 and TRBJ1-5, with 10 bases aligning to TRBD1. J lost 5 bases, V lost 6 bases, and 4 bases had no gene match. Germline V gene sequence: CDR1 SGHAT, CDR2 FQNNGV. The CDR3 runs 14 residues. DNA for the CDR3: TGTGCCAGCAGGACAGGGGGCTACTATCAGCCCCAGCATTTT. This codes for CASRTGGYYQPQHF.

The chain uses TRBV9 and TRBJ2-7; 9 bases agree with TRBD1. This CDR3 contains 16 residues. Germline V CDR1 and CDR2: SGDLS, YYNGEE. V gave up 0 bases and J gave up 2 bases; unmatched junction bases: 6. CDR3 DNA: TGTGCCAGCAGCGTAGGGGTCGGGACAGGGACCTACGAGCAGTACTTC. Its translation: CASSVGVGTGTYEQYF. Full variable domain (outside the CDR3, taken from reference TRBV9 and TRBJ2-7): DSGVTQTPKHLITATGQRVTLRCSPRSGDLSVYWYQQSLDQGLQFLIQYYNGEERAKGNILERFSAQQFPDLHSELNLSSLELGDSALYFCASSVGVGTGTYEQYFGPGTRLTVT.

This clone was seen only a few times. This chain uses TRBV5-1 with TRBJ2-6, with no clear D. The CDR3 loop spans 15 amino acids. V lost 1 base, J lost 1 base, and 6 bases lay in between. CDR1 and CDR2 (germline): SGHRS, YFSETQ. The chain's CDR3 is CASSLRTSGANVLTF. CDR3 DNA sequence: TGCGCCAGCAGCTTGAGAACTTCTGGGGCCAACGTCCTGACTTTC.

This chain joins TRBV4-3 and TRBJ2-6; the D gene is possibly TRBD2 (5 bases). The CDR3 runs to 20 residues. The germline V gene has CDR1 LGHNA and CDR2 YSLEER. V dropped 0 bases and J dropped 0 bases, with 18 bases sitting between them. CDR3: CASSQERANPGSSGANVLTF. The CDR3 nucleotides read TGCGCCAGCAGCCAAGAACGAGCAAATCCGGGGAGCTCTGGGGCCAACGTCCTGACTTTC.

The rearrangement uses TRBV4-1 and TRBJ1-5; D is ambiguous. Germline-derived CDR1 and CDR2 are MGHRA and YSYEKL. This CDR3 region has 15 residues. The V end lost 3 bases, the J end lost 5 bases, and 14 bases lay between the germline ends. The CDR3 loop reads CASSQGEGGYQPQHF. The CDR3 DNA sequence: TGCGCCAGCAGCCAGGGAGAAGGAGGTTATCAGCCCCAGCATTTT.

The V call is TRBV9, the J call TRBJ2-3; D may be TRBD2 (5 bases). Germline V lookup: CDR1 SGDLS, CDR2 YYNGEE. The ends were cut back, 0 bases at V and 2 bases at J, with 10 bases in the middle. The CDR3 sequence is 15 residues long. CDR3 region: CASSVAVGVTDTQYF. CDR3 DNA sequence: TGTGCCAGCAGCGTAGCCGTCGGGGTCACAGATACGCAGTATTTT.

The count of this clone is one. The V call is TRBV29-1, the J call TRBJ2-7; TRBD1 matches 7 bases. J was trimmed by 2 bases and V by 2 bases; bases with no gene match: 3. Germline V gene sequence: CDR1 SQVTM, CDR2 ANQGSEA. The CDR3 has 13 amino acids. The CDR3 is CSVEYGTAYEQYF. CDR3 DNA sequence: TGCAGCGTTGAATACGGGACAGCCTACGAGCAGTACTTC.

CDR3 in amino acids: CASSRTGGAVDEQFF. The CDR3 region has the DNA TGCGCCAGCAGCAGGACAGGGGGCGCCGTGGATGAGCAGTTCTTC. This chain joins TRBV5-1 and TRBJ2-1, with 11 bases identical to TRBD1. The CDR3 sequence is 15 residues long. Per germline, CDR1 SGHRS and CDR2 YFSETQ. V trimming: 4 bases; J trimming: 8 bases; junction bases outside the gene matches: 8.

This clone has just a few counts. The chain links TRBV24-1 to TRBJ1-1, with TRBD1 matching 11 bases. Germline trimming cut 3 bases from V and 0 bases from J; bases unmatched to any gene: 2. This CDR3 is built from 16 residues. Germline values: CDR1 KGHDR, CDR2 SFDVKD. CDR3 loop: CATSDGTGGLNTEAFF. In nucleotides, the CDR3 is TGTGCCACCAGTGATGGGACAGGGGGGTTGAACACTGAAGCTTTCTTT.

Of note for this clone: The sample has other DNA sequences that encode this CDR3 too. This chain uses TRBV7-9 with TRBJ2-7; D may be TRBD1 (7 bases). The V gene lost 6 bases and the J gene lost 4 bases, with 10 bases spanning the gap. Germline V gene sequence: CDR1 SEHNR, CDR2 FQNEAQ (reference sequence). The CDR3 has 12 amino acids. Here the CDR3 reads CASSPGGYEQYF. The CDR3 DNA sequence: TGTGCCAGCAGTCCAGGGGGGTACGAGCAGTACTTC.

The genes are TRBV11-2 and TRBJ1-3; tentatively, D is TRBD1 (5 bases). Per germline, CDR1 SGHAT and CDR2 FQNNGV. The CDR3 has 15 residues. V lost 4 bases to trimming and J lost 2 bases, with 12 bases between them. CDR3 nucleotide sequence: TGTGCCAGCAGCTCCATAAGGGGCGCTGGAAACACCATATATTTT. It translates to CASSSIRGAGNTIYF.

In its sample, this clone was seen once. The CDR3 DNA follows: TGTGCCAGCAATGGTCAGTTGAACACTGAAGCTTTCTTT. Its translation: CASNGQLNTEAFF. This rearrangement joins TRBV7-9 to TRBJ1-1; D gene ambiguous. This CDR3 comprises 13 residues. Germline CDR1 and CDR2: SEHNR and FQNEAQ (reference sequence). Trimming removed 7 bases from V and 0 bases from J, with 9 bases in between.

The CDR3 DNA reads as TGTGCCAGTAGCGGGACAGTACCAAGCTACGAGCAGTACTTC. As protein: CASSGTVPSYEQYF. The chain links TRBV19 to TRBJ2-7; the match to TRBD1 covers 7 bases. This CDR3 is built from 14 residues. V was clipped by 6 bases and J by 3 bases; unmatched bases: 8. Germline CDR1 reads LNHDA; CDR2 reads SQIVND (reference sequence).

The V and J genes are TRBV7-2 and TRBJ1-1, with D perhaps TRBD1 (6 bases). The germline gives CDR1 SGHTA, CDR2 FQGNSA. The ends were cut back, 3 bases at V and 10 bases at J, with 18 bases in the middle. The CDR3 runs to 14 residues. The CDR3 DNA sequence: TGTGCCAGCAGCTTTGAGGGGGAGCAGGGTCGAGCTTTCTTT. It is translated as CASSFEGEQGRAFF.

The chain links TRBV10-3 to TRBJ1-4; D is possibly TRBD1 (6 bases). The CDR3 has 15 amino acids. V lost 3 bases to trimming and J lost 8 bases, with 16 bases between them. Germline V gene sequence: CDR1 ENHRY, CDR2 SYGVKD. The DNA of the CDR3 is TGTGCCATCAGTGATAGGACAGCCGGAGAGGAAAAACTGTTTTTT. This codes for CAISDRTAGEEKLFF.

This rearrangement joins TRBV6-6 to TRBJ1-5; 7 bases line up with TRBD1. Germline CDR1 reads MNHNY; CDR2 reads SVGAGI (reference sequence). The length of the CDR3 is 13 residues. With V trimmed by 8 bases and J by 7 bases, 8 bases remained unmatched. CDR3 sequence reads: CASSDRFSQPQHF. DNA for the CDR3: TGTGCCAGCTCGGACAGGTTTAGCCAGCCCCAGCATTTT.

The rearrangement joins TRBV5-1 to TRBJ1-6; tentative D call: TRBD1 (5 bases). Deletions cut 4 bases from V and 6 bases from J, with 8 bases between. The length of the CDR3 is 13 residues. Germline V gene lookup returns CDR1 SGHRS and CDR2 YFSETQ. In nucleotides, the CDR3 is TGCGCCAGCAGCGGGGGGGGTAATTCACCCCTCCACTTT. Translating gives CASSGGGNSPLHF.

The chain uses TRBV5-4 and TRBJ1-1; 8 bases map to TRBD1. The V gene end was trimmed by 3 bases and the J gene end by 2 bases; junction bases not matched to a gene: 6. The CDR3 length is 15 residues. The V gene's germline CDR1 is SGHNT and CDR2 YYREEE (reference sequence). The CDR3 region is CASSSNRGANTEAFF. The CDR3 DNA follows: TGTGCCAGCAGCTCCAACAGGGGGGCTAACACTGAAGCTTTCTTT. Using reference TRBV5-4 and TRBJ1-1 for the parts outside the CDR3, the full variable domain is ETGVTQSPTHLIKTRGQQVTLRCSSQSGHNTVSWYQQALGQGPQFIFQYYREEENGRGNFPPRFSGLQFPNYSSELNVNALELDDSALYLCASSSNRGANTEAFFGQGTRLTVV.

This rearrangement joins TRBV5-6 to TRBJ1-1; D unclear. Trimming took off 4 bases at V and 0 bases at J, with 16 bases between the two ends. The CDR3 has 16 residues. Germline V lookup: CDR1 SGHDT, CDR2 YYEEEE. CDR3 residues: CASSEIGGRMNTEAFF. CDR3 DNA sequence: TGTGCCAGCAGCGAGATCGGCGGCCGAATGAACACTGAAGCTTTCTTT. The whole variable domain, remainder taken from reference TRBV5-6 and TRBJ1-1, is DAGVTQSPTHLIKTRGQQVTLRCSPKSGHDTVSWYQQALGQGPQFIFQYYEEEERQRGNFPDRFSGHQFPNYSSELNVNALLLGDSALYLCASSEIGGRMNTEAFFGQGTRLTVV.

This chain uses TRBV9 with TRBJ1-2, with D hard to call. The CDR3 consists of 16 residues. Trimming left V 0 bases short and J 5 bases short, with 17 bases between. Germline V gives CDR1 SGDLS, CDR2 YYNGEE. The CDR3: CASSVGSRELTYGYTF. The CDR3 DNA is TGTGCCAGCAGCGTAGGATCGAGGGAGCTTACATATGGCTACACCTTC.

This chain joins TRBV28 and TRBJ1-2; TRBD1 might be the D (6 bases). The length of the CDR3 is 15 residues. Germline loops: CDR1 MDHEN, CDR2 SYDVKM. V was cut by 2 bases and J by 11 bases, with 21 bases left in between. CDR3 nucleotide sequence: TGTGCCAGCAGTTTAGCTGGGACATTAAGCGGGGTGTACACCTTC. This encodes CASSLAGTLSGVYTF.

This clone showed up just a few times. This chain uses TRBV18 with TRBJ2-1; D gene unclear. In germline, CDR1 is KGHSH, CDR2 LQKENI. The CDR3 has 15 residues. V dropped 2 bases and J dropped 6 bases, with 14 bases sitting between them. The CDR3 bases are TGTGCCAGCTCACCAAATAACCCGTCAGGCAATGAGCAGTTCTTC. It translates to CASSPNNPSGNEQFF.

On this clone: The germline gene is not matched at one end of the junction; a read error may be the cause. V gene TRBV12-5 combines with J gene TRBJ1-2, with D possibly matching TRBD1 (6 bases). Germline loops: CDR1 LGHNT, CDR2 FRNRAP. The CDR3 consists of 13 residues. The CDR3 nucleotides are TGTACTAGTGGGGGGGACACCCACTATGGCTACACCTTC. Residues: CTSGGDTHYGYTF.